The source of this TCR beta chain is a study of CD8+CD57+ T cells in acquired aplastic anemia (dated by TCRdb to the late 2010s). In the study overall: DNA extracted from sorted CD4+ and CD8+ cells had a mean of about 3 ug, with a range of about 0.19 to 27.4 ug. A CD8+CD57+ expansion meant a frequency higher than the mean frequency seen in healthy subjects. Points the paper makes about the study in general: Nearly 30 CD8+ CDR3 sequences were found in both patients and controls but appeared to be highly expressed in patients and within the immunodominant clones of the patients. No significant difference in CD8+ Simpson's diversity was found between patients and healthy controls (P=0.060).

In regard to this clonotype: Its antigen is currently not known. The junction differs from germline at one of its ends, possibly a read error.

Expansion of CD8+CD57+ cells had been shown by flow cytometry in the patients chosen for sequencing. All patients had severe acquired aplastic anemia diagnosed by International Study of Aplastic Anemia and Agranulocytosis and Camitta criteria. At the time blood was sampled, none of the patients had received any therapy. In the study, sorted CD4+ and CD8+ blood T cells from patients with severe aplastic anemia and from healthy subjects underwent deep sequencing of TCR repertoires. Patients were enrolled in the USA under clinicaltrials.gov protocols 00001620, 01623167, 00001397, 00071045, 00081523 and 00961064. Ficoll-Paque density gradient centrifugation was used to isolate peripheral blood mononuclear cells. Before DNA extraction, CD4+ and CD8+ T cells were sorted by FACS or by magnetic beads. Genomic DNA served as template for TCR beta VDJ combination and CDR3 sequence profiling. An Illumina HiSeq 2000 was used for TCR repertoire sequencing. As for the original processing: Repertoire assessment relied on Simpson's diversity index, CDR3 size and DJ length profiles, and TRBV/TRBJ rearrangement plots. Whichever DNA sequence was most abundant in the deep sequencing data was defined as the immunodominant clone. CDR3 amino acid sequences were screened for sharing across subjects and compared with published repertoires and the VDJdb database. TCRdb cleaned the public reads at Q25 with fastp, built clones with MiXCR and kept in-frame beta chains. Each entry merges the rows of one CDR3 protein and shows their most common DNA and genes. The V and J calls were not made by the authors but by TCRdb's processing. Counted in this sample were approximately 220,000 distinct CDR3 sequences; approximately 50% of them appeared once. Clones ranked in the top ten supply 7.8% of the sample.

Sequenced material: sorted CD4+, CD8+, or CD8+CD57+ T cells (not recorded which) from PBMCs. The TCR was taken from a human donor with aplastic anemia.

The CDR3 protein is CAWSGSVTDMQYF. In nucleotides, the sequence is TGTGCCTGGAGTGGCAGTGTCACAGATATGCAGTATTTT. The chain couples TRBV30 to TRBJ2-3, with no D gene named confidently. From cysteine to phenylalanine, the CDR3 is 13 amino acids long. The read is trimmed to its CDR3 DNA, 39 bases read in frame from base 1. The germline V gene (reference sequence) provides CDR1 GTSNPN and CDR2 SVGIG.